The 21 T cell receptor beta chains in this list originate from one sample, sequenced in a study of T-cell reconstitution after alpha-beta-depleted transplantation in children. Library preparation (for TCRbeta) was performed with unique molecular identifiers. TCRdb processed the PCR reads anew with MiXCR; each CDR3 protein has one entry. This sample has roughly 350,000 distinct CDR3 sequences; 10% occur once, and the top ten carry 2% to 3%. The input for sequencing was PBMCs from the stem cell graft donor, taken from the stem cell graft. These receptors were collected from a human donor who donated a stem cell graft to a child with acute lymphoblastic leukemia.

This clonotype was seen ten or more times. The chain uses TRBV6-5 and TRBJ1-2; maybe TRBD1 (5 bases). The CDR3 has 13 amino acids. Germline loops: CDR1 MNHEY, CDR2 SVGAGI. Trimming left V 2 bases short and J 7 bases short, with 11 bases between. For the CDR3, the DNA is TGTGCCAGCAGTTACGGGGCCTGGGTTGGCTACACCTTC. Residues: CASSYGAWVGYTF.

The chain links TRBV19 to TRBJ1-5; 9 bases agree with TRBD1. This CDR3 spans 14 amino acids. Germline assignment: CDR1 LNHDA and CDR2 SQIVND (reference sequence). V trimming: 5 bases; J trimming: 7 bases; junction bases outside the gene matches: 6. CDR3: CASSPGQGRQPQHF. The CDR3 DNA sequence: TGTGCCAGTAGTCCGGGACAGGGCCGGCAGCCCCAGCATTTT.

This clonotype was observed at least ten times. The chain carries TRBV5-1 and TRBJ1-1; D might be TRBD1 (5 bases). V shed 0 bases and J shed 2 bases, with 11 bases lying between them. Germline V gene lookup returns CDR1 SGHRS and CDR2 YFSETQ. This CDR3 has 15 residues. The CDR3 region is CASSLEPGRNTEAFF. The DNA of the CDR3 is TGCGCCAGCAGCTTGGAGCCGGGACGAAACACTGAAGCTTTCTTT.

This clonotype was picked up a small number of times. This chain links TRBV29-1 with TRBJ2-7, with 9 nucleotides matching TRBD2. V dropped 4 bases and J dropped 3; count of bases not matched to a gene: 13. CDR3 length equals 16 residues. Germline assignment: CDR1 SQVTM and CDR2 ANQGSEA. CDR3 in DNA: TGCAGCGTTGTGGCGGGAGGGCTTGGATCGGGCTACGAGCAGTACTTC. Protein product: CSVVAGGLGSGYEQYF.

This clonotype came up a few times. This chain joins TRBV5-1 and TRBJ2-3; 7 bases agree with TRBD1. The germline V gene encodes CDR1 SGHRS and CDR2 YFSETQ. After removal of 5 bases from V and 3 bases from J, the junction contained 12 bases not matched to a gene. The CDR3 spans 16 residues. The CDR3 loop reads CASSPTGAGYTDTQYF. The DNA of the CDR3 is TGCGCCAGCAGTCCCACAGGGGCCGGGTATACAGATACGCAGTATTTT.

The chain links TRBV3-1 to TRBJ2-7; D assignment may be TRBD1 or TRBD2 (5 bases each). The germline V and J ends were trimmed by 3 bases and 6 bases, with 15 bases remaining between them. The germline gives CDR1 LGHDT, CDR2 YNNKEL (reference sequence). This CDR3 contains 14 residues. CDR3 amino acids: CASSHVGTPGEQYF. The CDR3 coding sequence is TGTGCCAGCAGCCATGTTGGGACCCCAGGCGAGCAGTACTTC.

This clonotype was seen more than once but under ten times. The CDR3: CASSQTPWTGPSTDTQYF. CDR3 bases: TGCGCCAGCAGCCAGACCCCCTGGACAGGGCCAAGCACAGATACGCAGTATTTT. The V gene is TRBV4-3, the J gene TRBJ2-3; 8 bases fit TRBD1. V dropped 3 bases and J dropped 0; count of bases not matched to a gene: 11. CDR1 and CDR2 from the germline V gene are LGHNA and YSLEER. This CDR3 is built from 18 residues.

The gene calls are TRBV12-3 or TRBV12-4 and TRBJ2-2; D gene unclear. This CDR3 is 15 amino acids long. V lost 4 bases to trimming and J lost 2 bases, with 11 bases between them. CDR3 sequence reads: CASSSLGYNTGELFF. The CDR3 bases are TGTGCCAGCAGTTCCCTGGGATATAACACCGGGGAGCTGTTTTTT.

This clonotype was counted between two and nine times. This chain uses TRBV5-6 with TRBJ1-2; D unresolved. The CDR3 covers 13 residues. V lost 4 bases and J lost 8, with 15 bases in between. Per germline, CDR1 SGHDT and CDR2 YYEEEE. Written as DNA, the CDR3 is TGTGCCAGCAGCCCAGGCCTCGAGCGAGGCTACACCTTC. Its protein is CASSPGLERGYTF.

The chain carries TRBV11-1 and TRBJ2-5; 12 bases match TRBD2. Per germline, CDR1 SGHAT and CDR2 FQDESV (reference sequence). V shed 5 bases and J 5 bases; nucleotides not matched to a gene: 15. The CDR3 length is 18 residues. The CDR3 protein is CASSPSRLAGVLRETQYF. CDR3 nucleotides: TGTGCCAGCAGCCCCTCCCGACTAGCGGGGGTCCTGCGGGAGACCCAGTACTTC.

The chain links TRBV18 to TRBJ1-6; 7 positions agree with TRBD1. After removal of 6 bases from V and 7 bases from J, the junction contained 6 bases not matched to a gene. The length of the CDR3 is 14 residues. The V gene's germline CDR1 is KGHSH and CDR2 LQKENI. CDR3 in DNA: TGTGCCAGCTCGAATCAGGGACAGAATTCACCCCTCCACTTT. Translated: CASSNQGQNSPLHF. The whole variable domain, remainder taken from reference TRBV18 and TRBJ1-6, is NAGVMQNPRHLVRRRGQEARLRCSPMKGHSHVYWYRQLPEEGLKFMVYLQKENIIDESGMPKERFSAEFPKEGPSILRIQQVVRGDSAAYFCASSNQGQNSPLHFGNGTRLTVT.

There are many counts of this clonotype. The chain carries TRBV10-3 and TRBJ2-5; TRBD1 or TRBD2 may be the D gene (5 bases each). Looked up from germline, CDR1 is ENHRY and CDR2 is SYGVKD. This CDR3 has 12 residues. V gave up 11 bases and J gave up 1 base, with 11 bases separating them. In DNA form, the CDR3 reads TGTGCCGCCCGAGGGGTCCAAGAGACCCAGTACTTC. Translated: CAARGVQETQYF.

This chain links TRBV5-1 with TRBJ2-1; 10 bases match TRBD2. There are 16 residues in the CDR3. The trim removed 0 bases at V and 3 bases at J, leaving 3 bases unmatched. CDR1 is SGHRS, CDR2 YFSETQ, per germline. CDR3 region: CASSLASGSGYNEQFF. The CDR3 nucleotides are TGCGCCAGCAGCTTGGCTAGCGGGAGTGGCTACAATGAGCAGTTCTTC.

Only a few counts were recorded for this clonotype. The rearrangement links TRBV5-1 to TRBJ2-1; either TRBD1 or TRBD2 may supply D (5 bases each). The CDR3 is 13 residues long. The V gene's germline CDR1 is SGHRS and CDR2 YFSETQ. V lost 7 bases and J lost 10, with 18 bases in between. The CDR3 loop reads CASGGPRVGEQFF. The CDR3 bases are TGCGCCAGCGGGGGACCCCGAGTCGGCGAGCAGTTCTTC.

This clonotype was seen ten or more times. The chain employs TRBV5-6 and TRBJ2-7, with D possibly matching TRBD2 (6 bases). V was trimmed by 3 bases and J by 3 bases, leaving 7 bases between them. CDR1 is SGHDT, CDR2 YYEEEE, per germline. This CDR3 is 12 amino acids long. CDR3 amino acids: CASSWGDYEQYF. In DNA form, the CDR3 reads TGTGCCAGCAGCTGGGGGGACTACGAGCAGTACTTC.

This chain links TRBV12-3 or TRBV12-4 with TRBJ2-5, with D maybe TRBD2 (7 bases). Trimming shortened V by 5 bases and J by 2 bases, and 12 bases separated the two germline ends. This CDR3 has 14 residues. The CDR3 loop is CASSAGDIQETQYF. In DNA, the CDR3 is TGTGCCAGCAGTGCGGGGGACATTCAAGAGACCCAGTACTTC.

This clonotype has a count of ten or more. The chain has TRBV5-6 and TRBJ2-7, with TRBD2 identical over 10 bases. J was trimmed by 11 bases and V by 3 bases; bases with no gene match: 11. CDR1 SGHDT and CDR2 YYEEEE come from the germline V gene. The CDR3 consists of 14 residues. CDR3 protein: CASSWMGAGGPEYF. CDR3 bases: TGTGCCAGCAGCTGGATGGGAGCGGGAGGGCCTGAGTACTTC.

This clonotype was counted only a few times. This chain links TRBV4-2 with TRBJ2-5; possibly TRBD1 for D (5 bases). V lost 0 bases to trimming and J lost 2 bases, with 10 bases between them. There are 15 residues in the CDR3. CDR1 and CDR2 (germline): LGHNA, YNFKEQ. DNA for the CDR3: TGTGCCAGCAGCCAAGATCCAGGGCAGCAAGAGACCCAGTACTTC. It encodes CASSQDPGQQETQYF.

This clonotype came up many times. The J gene is TRBJ2-4, the V gene TRBV20-1; D remains unclear. CDR1 is DFQATT, CDR2 SNEGSKA, per germline (reference sequence). The CDR3 contains 15 residues. Deletions cut 6 bases from V and 0 bases from J, with 15 bases between. The CDR3 region has the DNA TGCAGTGCCCCTCCTTACTCCCTAGCCAAAAACATTCAGTACTTC. Protein sequence: CSAPPYSLAKNIQYF.

The genes are TRBV28 and TRBJ1-2; no reliable D call. CDR3 length: 13 amino acids. Trimming left V 4 bases short and J 2 bases short, with 8 bases between. Looked up from germline, CDR1 is MDHEN and CDR2 is SYDVKM. CDR3 coding DNA: TGTGCCAGCAGTTCGACACCCAACTATGGCTACACCTTC. Amino acid sequence: CASSSTPNYGYTF.

This clonotype showed up many times. The gene calls are TRBV7-2 and TRBJ2-7; D might be TRBD1 (5 bases). V dropped 5 bases and J dropped 7 bases, with 21 bases sitting between them. CDR1 is SGHTA, CDR2 FQGNSA, per germline. The length of the CDR3 is 15 residues. The chain's CDR3 is CASSPVWGGKAEQYF. The CDR3, as DNA: TGTGCCAGCAGCCCGGTATGGGGCGGTAAAGCAGAGCAGTACTTC.